The source of this TCR beta chain is a study of CD8+ T cells in alopecia areata. The germline CDR1 and CDR2 sequences are SGDLS and YYNGEE. The CDR3 contains 17 residues. J gave up 2 bases and V 0 bases, and 9 bases lay outside the gene matches. As part of sample collection, lesional scalp punch biopsies and peripheral blood were taken from alopecia areata patients. Notes on this clone: Its antigen is unidentified.

Study-wide findings and caveats: Resident alphabeta T cells of normal skin are also sequenced in scalp samples.

Once RNA had been extracted, it was reverse transcribed into cDNA to act as the sequencing template. Assay: immunoSEQ multiplex PCR; the TCRdb copy retains only in-frame clones and omits some. The repertoire holds some 150,000 clones, with roughly 53% as singletons. Sequences were derived from CD4+ T cells sorted from blood, sampled at week 0. This TCR was recovered from a human donor with alopecia areata. The chain uses TRBV9 and TRBJ2-3; 7 positions agree with TRBD2. The chain's CDR3 is CASSVAGGHLDTDTQYF. CDR3 nucleotide sequence: TGTGCCAGCAGCGTAGCGGGGGGTCACCTTGACACAGATACGCAGTATTTT.